This T cell receptor beta chain was observed in a study of control samples from healthy donors and cancer patients. Germline values: CDR1 SGDLS, CDR2 YYNGEE. Trimming took 6 bases from V and 8 from J; bases not matched to a gene: 11. The CDR3 spans 15 residues. The method was immunoSEQ multiplex PCR; TCRdb's version includes in-frame clones alone and lacks a portion of them. The sample consists of some 89,000 clones, 85% of them appearing once. Sequences were obtained from blood. This receptor was obtained from a woman aged 40 to 50 in good health. The chain is built from TRBV9 and TRBJ1-4, with 9 bases fitting TRBD1. CDR3 in amino acids: CASNSPGQGDEKLFF. The CDR3 DNA is TGTGCCAGCAACTCGCCGGGACAGGGAGACGAAAAACTGTTTTTT.